The source of this TCR beta chain is a study of blood T cell repertoires in COVID-19. Overall study: T cells, B-cell-depleted T cells, or PBMCs provided the cDNA or gDNA that served as material.

V gave up 3 bases and J gave up 8 bases, with 12 bases separating them. Germline V gene sequence: CDR1 SGDLS, CDR2 YYNGEE. This CDR3 region has 14 residues. Under the authors' procedure: Estimated nucleated cell counts came from reference gene primer amplification. Method: immunoSEQ multiplex PCR; TCRdb's copy keeps in-frame clones and lacks some. The D gene and trimming were derived from the DNA, and the V and J assignments and clone size from that table. The repertoire holds about 350,000 clones, with 88% as singletons. Enrolled through a virtual design, the participants were between 18 and 89 years of age and came from about two dozen US areas.

The chain is built from TRBV9 and TRBJ1-6; D remains ambiguous. This receptor was identified in a young woman who had been exposed to COVID-19. The sequenced sample consisted of PBMCs or T cells enriched from blood (not recorded which). The CDR3 DNA follows: TGTGCCAGCAGCGCGGTCCCTTTGGATTCACCCCTCCACTTT. Its protein is CASSAVPLDSPLHF.